This TCR beta chain was identified during a study of blood T cell repertoires in COVID-19. Overall study: There were acute and convalescent COVID-19 samples, and they came from the United States, Italy and Spain. PBMCs, B-cell-depleted T cells, or T cells were the source of the cDNA or gDNA that made up the material.

Per the study methods: Using reference gene primer amplification, nucleated cell counts were estimated. Measured with immunoSEQ multiplex PCR; TCRdb has only the in-frame clones, and not every one. V, J and clone size are taken as reported in that table, and D and trimming were inferred from the DNA itself. The profile shows fewer than 200,000 clones, roughly four fifths of them singletons. The clonotype was recovered from a man aged 70-80 years with active or convalescent COVID-19. What was sequenced was peripheral blood.

CDR3 region: CAWSGGQLYGYTF. CDR3 nucleotide sequence: TGTGCCTGGAGTGGAGGACAGCTCTATGGCTACACCTTC. This chain connects TRBV30 to TRBJ1-2, with TRBD1 as a possible D gene (6 bases). The CDR3 has 13 amino acids. Per germline, CDR1 GTSNPN and CDR2 SVGIG (reference sequence). The V end lost 1 base, the J end lost 4 bases, and 10 bases lay between the germline ends.